The 17 T cell receptor beta chains below were found in one sample sequenced in a study of lymphopenia after photon versus proton radiotherapy. Sequenced by immunoSEQ multiplex PCR; TCRdb stores in-frame clones only, minus some. The sample includes around 160,000 clones, less than 90% seen only once; the top ten take around 4.5%. The sample in question was peripheral blood, obtained from a patient treated with photon-based radiotherapy. These TCRs come from a man aged 50-60 years with gastric cancer.

Of note for this clone: Different DNA sequences within this sample yield the same CDR3. The chain has TRBV18 and TRBJ2-7; tentative D call: TRBD1 (6 bases). With 3 bases removed from V and 0 bases from J, the gap between germline ends came to 9 bases. This CDR3 is built from 14 residues. Germline values: CDR1 KGHSH, CDR2 LQKENI. CDR3 loop: CASSPQGSSYEQYF. CDR3 sequence (DNA): TGTGCCAGCTCACCCCAGGGGAGCTCCTACGAGCAGTACTTC. Full variable domain (missing parts from reference TRBV18 and TRBJ2-7): NAGVMQNPRHLVRRRGQEARLRCSPMKGHSHVYWYRQLPEEGLKFMVYLQKENIIDESGMPKERFSAEFPKEGPSILRIQQVVRGDSAAYFCASSPQGSSYEQYFGPGTRLTVT.

The rearrangement uses TRBV5-6 and TRBJ2-3; 7 nucleotides agree with TRBD1. The CDR3 covers 15 residues. The junction had 5 bases not matched to a gene; V was cut back by 4 bases and J by 0 bases. Germline CDR1 SGHDT, CDR2 YYEEEE. CDR3: CASSEDRPSTDTQYF. CDR3 nucleotides: TGTGCCAGCAGCGAGGACAGGCCTAGCACAGATACGCAGTATTTT.

V and J are TRBV11-3 and TRBJ2-5, with D tentatively TRBD1 or TRBD2 (5 bases each). CDR3 length: 13 amino acids. The V gene lost 1 base and the J gene lost 3 bases, with 6 bases spanning the gap. In germline, CDR1 is SGHNT, CDR2 YENEEA. The CDR3 coding sequence is TGTGCCAGCAGCTTAGGAGGGGAAGAGACCCAGTACTTC. Residues: CASSLGGEETQYF.

CDR3 bases: TGTGCCAGCTCACCACTCTCGGGAGGGCCCAACGAGCAGTACTTC. This codes for CASSPLSGGPNEQYF. This chain links TRBV18 with TRBJ2-7; 8 nucleotides align to TRBD2. CDR1 and CDR2 (germline): KGHSH, LQKENI. V shed 1 base, J shed 5 bases, and the junction held 7 bases outside the gene matches. This CDR3 region has 15 residues.

Here the CDR3 reads CASSLAGGDTQYF. CDR3 nucleotides: TGCGCCAGCAGCTTGGCCGGAGGGGATACGCAGTATTTT. The chain uses TRBV5-1 and TRBJ2-3, with D perhaps matching TRBD2 (6 bases). Between the trimmed V and J ends, which lost 0 bases and 6 bases, there was a span of 8 bases. The CDR3 totals 13 residues. Germline assignment: CDR1 SGHRS and CDR2 YFSETQ.

The CDR3 loop is CAIGRQVGGASYEQYF. For the CDR3, the DNA is TGTGCCATCGGGCGACAGGTGGGGGGCGCCTCCTACGAGCAGTACTTC. This chain connects TRBV10-3 to TRBJ2-7; D is possibly TRBD1 or TRBD2 (6 bases each). The CDR3 runs to 16 residues. From germline, CDR1 is ENHRY and CDR2 SYGVKD. With 8 bases removed from V and 0 bases from J, the gap between germline ends came to 20 bases.

The chain joins TRBV5-8 to TRBJ2-3; no definite D call. The CDR3 is made up of 15 amino acids. Germline CDR1 is SGHTS and CDR2 is YDEGEE. Trimming removed 1 base from V and 0 bases from J, with 9 bases in between. CDR3 DNA sequence: TGTGCCAGCAGCTTGAGGAGCGTTAGCACAGATACGCAGTATTTT. Its protein product is CASSLRSVSTDTQYF.

The V gene is TRBV11-3, the J gene TRBJ2-1; a weak D match, TRBD1 (6 bases). Between the trimmed V and J ends, which lost 5 bases and 6 bases, there was a span of 23 bases. Germline loops: CDR1 SGHNT, CDR2 YENEEA. This CDR3 contains 17 residues. CDR3 bases: TGTGCCAGCAGCCCTGGGACATTGGGCCTCCTCTCCAATGAGCAGTTCTTC. Translated: CASSPGTLGLLSNEQFF.

The chain links TRBV29-1 to TRBJ2-5, with D unclear. Germline V gene lookup returns CDR1 SQVTM and CDR2 ANQGSEA. V was shortened by 3 bases and J by 2 bases, with 7 bases between the two germline ends. The CDR3 spans 12 residues. DNA of the CDR3: TGCAGCGTTGATTGGCAGCAAGAGACCCAGTACTTC. It encodes CSVDWQQETQYF. Looking up the rest from reference TRBV29-1 and TRBJ2-5 gives the full variable domain: SAVISQKPSRDICQRGTSLTIQCQVDSQVTMMFWYRQQPGQSLTLIATANQGSEATYESGFVIDKFPISRPNLTFSTLTVSNMSPEDSSIYLCSVDWQQETQYFGPGTRLLVL.

The V and J genes are TRBV10-2 and TRBJ2-7, with TRBD2 matching 8 bases. The CDR3 runs 15 residues. The germline V gene has CDR1 WSHSY and CDR2 SAAADI. V lost 7 bases and J lost 0; bases outside the gene matches: 8. The CDR3 spells CASKSRGGSSYEQYF. The CDR3 DNA follows: TGCGCCAGCAAAAGTCGGGGGGGGTCCTCCTACGAGCAGTACTTC.

The chain links TRBV7-2 to TRBJ2-7, with 7 positions matching TRBD1. The CDR3 is 13 residues long. CDR1 and CDR2 (germline): SGHTA, FQGNSA. Trimming took 6 bases from V and 3 from J; bases not matched to a gene: 5. CDR3 amino acids: CASRGGRGYEQYF. Written as DNA, the CDR3 is TGTGCCAGCAGAGGGGGCAGGGGCTACGAGCAGTACTTC.

A note on this clone: The junction shows a germline mismatch at one end, possibly a read error. The chain links TRBV5-5 to TRBJ2-7, with TRBD2 matching over 14 bases. The CDR3 runs 14 residues. CDR1 and CDR2 from the germline V gene are SGHKS and YYEKEE (reference sequence). CDR3 nucleotides: TGTGCCAGCAGCTTAGGACTAGCGGGAGGACCCTTTTTTTTC. It translates to CASSLGLAGGPFFF. Supplemented by reference TRBV5-5 and TRBJ2-7, the full variable domain reads DAGVTQSPTHLIKTRGQQVTLRCSPISGHKSVSWYQQVLGQGPQFIFQYYEKEERGRGNFPDRFSARQFPNYSSELNVNALLLGDSALYLCASSLGLAGGPFFFGPGTRLTVT.

V and J are TRBV19 and TRBJ2-1; TRBD2 agrees at 11 bases. Per germline, CDR1 LNHDA and CDR2 SQIVND (reference sequence). The CDR3 loop spans 16 amino acids. J was trimmed by 6 bases and V by 10 bases; bases with no gene match: 14. The CDR3 protein is CATTRVAGGPSNEQFF. CDR3 nucleotides: TGTGCCACCACAAGGGTAGCGGGAGGGCCCAGCAATGAGCAGTTCTTC.

The chain recombines TRBV7-2 with TRBJ2-3, with 7 bases identical to TRBD2. CDR3 length: 15 residues. Germline trimming cut 4 bases from V and 5 bases from J; bases unmatched to any gene: 9. Germline-derived CDR1 and CDR2 are SGHTA and FQGNSA. For the CDR3, the DNA is TGTGCCAGCAGCTACAGCGGCGGGAGAAAAGATACGCAGTATTTT. Its translation is CASSYSGGRKDTQYF.

This chain links TRBV27 with TRBJ1-4, with 7 bases matching TRBD1. The V segment lost 2 bases and the J segment 11 bases; nucleotides outside the gene matches: 11. The germline V gene has CDR1 MNHEY and CDR2 SMNVEV (reference sequence). The CDR3 consists of 15 residues. CDR3 coding DNA: TGTGCCAGCAGTTTAGGGAGGGGGCTGGGGGAGAAACTGTTTTTT. This sequence encodes CASSLGRGLGEKLFF.

The chain employs TRBV19 and TRBJ1-5, with D unclear. This CDR3 has 14 residues. Trimming took off 1 base at V and 2 bases at J, with 6 bases between the two ends. Per germline, CDR1 LNHDA and CDR2 SQIVND (reference sequence). CDR3 loop: CASSIAAGNQPQHF. CDR3 sequence (DNA): TGTGCCAGTAGTATAGCGGCGGGCAATCAGCCCCAGCATTTT.

The V and J genes are TRBV7-3 and TRBJ1-2, with 7 bases identical to TRBD1. The J segment lost 2 bases and the V segment lost 6 bases, leaving 9 bases of the junction unmatched. This CDR3 is built from 15 residues. Germline CDR1 and CDR2: SGHTA and FQGTGA. In nucleotides, the CDR3 is TGTGCCAGCAGTCTCATCCGGGACAGCAACTATGGCTACACCTTC. Protein product: CASSLIRDSNYGYTF.